This TCR beta chain was recovered during a study of cytomegalovirus exposure and HLA in healthy donors. Germline V gene lookup returns CDR1 SGDLS and CDR2 YYNGEE. V shed 3 bases and J 4 bases; nucleotides not matched to a gene: 7. This CDR3 has 15 amino acids. Vbeta (60) and Jbeta (13) primers were used in the PCR. Libraries were prepared by immunoSEQ multiplex PCR; TCRdb keeps only in-frame clonotypes and omits some of them. The table has 180,000 or so clones, 82% seen once. The sequencing sample was made of PBMCs. This receptor was obtained from a woman between 50 and 59 years old in good health and CMV-seropositive. V and J are TRBV9 and TRBJ2-3; 8 bases fit TRBD1. This chain's CDR3 is CASSAFQGAADTQYF. CDR3 bases: TGTGCCAGCAGCGCCTTCCAGGGGGCCGCAGATACGCAGTATTTT.